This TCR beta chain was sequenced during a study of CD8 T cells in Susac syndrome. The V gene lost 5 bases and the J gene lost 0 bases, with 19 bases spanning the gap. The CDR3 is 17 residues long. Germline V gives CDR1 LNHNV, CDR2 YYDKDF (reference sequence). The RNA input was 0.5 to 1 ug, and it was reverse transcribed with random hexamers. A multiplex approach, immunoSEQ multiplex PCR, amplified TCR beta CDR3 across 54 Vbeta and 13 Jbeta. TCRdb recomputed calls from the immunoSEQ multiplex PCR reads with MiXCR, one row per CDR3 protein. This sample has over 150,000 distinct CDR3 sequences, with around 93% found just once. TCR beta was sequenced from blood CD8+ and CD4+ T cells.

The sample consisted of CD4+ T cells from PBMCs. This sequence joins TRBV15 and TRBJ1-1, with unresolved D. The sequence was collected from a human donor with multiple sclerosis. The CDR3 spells CATSSPRAPVLNTEAFF. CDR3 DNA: TGTGCCACCAGCTCCCCGAGGGCTCCTGTCCTGAACACTGAAGCTTTCTTT.